These 32 T cell receptor beta chains were sequenced from one sample in a study of blood T cell repertoires in COVID-19. Sequenced by immunoSEQ multiplex PCR; TCRdb stores in-frame clones only, minus some. The profile shows 150,000 to 200,000 clones, approximately 90% of them singletons. Sequenced material: peripheral blood. The receptors derive from a man aged 18 to 29 with active or convalescent COVID-19.

V gene TRBV9 combines with J gene TRBJ2-7; possible D gene TRBD1, 6 bases. This CDR3 is 15 amino acids long. V dropped 4 bases and J dropped 2 bases, with 16 bases sitting between them. Germline loops: CDR1 SGDLS, CDR2 YYNGEE. The CDR3 DNA follows: TGTGCCAGCAGCCCGAACCCCACAGGGACCTACGAGCAGTACTTC. Residues: CASSPNPTGTYEQYF.

The genes are TRBV3-1 (or the pseudogene TRBV3-2) and TRBJ1-1; D call uncertain. Per the germline V gene, CDR1 is LGHDT and CDR2 is YNNKEL (reference sequence). The CDR3 contains 11 residues. V lost 6 bases and J lost 5, with 7 bases in between. The DNA for the CDR3 is TGTGCCAGCAGGCAGGCGACTGAAGCTTTCTTT. Translation: CASRQATEAFF.

The chain joins TRBV7-2 to TRBJ1-5; no definite D call. V was cut by 5 bases and J by 5 bases, with 25 bases left in between. Germline assignment: CDR1 SGHTA and CDR2 FQGNSA. The CDR3 loop spans 18 amino acids. CDR3 amino acids: CASSPGRVELVEDQPQHF. In nucleotides, the CDR3 is TGTGCCAGCAGCCCCGGTAGGGTGGAGTTAGTGGAGGATCAGCCCCAGCATTTT.

This clone was detected once. The rearrangement links TRBV6-2 or TRBV6-3 to TRBJ2-1; 11 bases agree with TRBD2. The germline gives CDR1 MNHEY, CDR2 SVGEGT. The V gene end was trimmed by 6 bases and the J gene end by 7 bases; junction bases not matched to a gene: 8. CDR3 size: 15 residues. The CDR3 protein is CASSPTSGGLNEQFF. The CDR3 region has the DNA TGTGCCAGCAGCCCAACTAGCGGGGGCCTGAATGAGCAGTTCTTC.

In its sample, this clone was seen once. The V and J genes are TRBV6-2 or TRBV6-3 and TRBJ1-2; TRBD1 is a possible D gene (5 bases). V was shortened by 2 bases and J by 2 bases, with 18 bases between the two germline ends. Germline V gene lookup returns CDR1 MNHEY and CDR2 SVGEGT. The CDR3 runs 17 residues. The CDR3 DNA is TGTGCCAGCAGTTACGCTCTCGGGGAGGCAGGGAACTATGGCTACACCTTC. Translated: CASSYALGEAGNYGYTF.

This clone is a singleton in its sample. The chain employs TRBV5-1 and TRBJ2-2; possibly TRBD1 for D (6 bases). Looked up from germline, CDR1 is SGHRS and CDR2 is YFSETQ. The CDR3 spans 16 residues. V lost 0 bases to trimming and J lost 5 bases, with 14 bases between them. CDR3 in amino acids: CASSLESAGETGELFF. The CDR3 DNA follows: TGCGCCAGCAGCTTGGAGTCCGCAGGGGAGACCGGGGAGCTGTTTTTT.

The rearrangement joins TRBV10-3 to TRBJ2-3; 8 nucleotides align to TRBD2. The CDR3 extends over 18 amino acids. V trimming: 4 bases; J trimming: 4 bases; junction bases outside the gene matches: 16. In germline, CDR1 is ENHRY, CDR2 SYGVKD. The CDR3 sequence is CAISGVVELAVIADTQYF. The DNA of the CDR3 is TGTGCCATCAGTGGGGTAGTAGAACTAGCGGTGATCGCAGATACGCAGTATTTT.

This clone has just a few counts. V and J are TRBV6-6 and TRBJ2-7, with 8 bases identical to TRBD1. This CDR3 has 13 residues. J gave up 4 bases and V 8 bases, and 7 bases lay outside the gene matches. Germline values: CDR1 MNHNY, CDR2 SVGAGI (reference sequence). The CDR3 sequence is CASGQGPRYEQYV. In nucleotides, the CDR3 is TGTGCCAGCGGACAGGGCCCACGGTACGAGCAGTACGTC.

The chain employs TRBV28 and TRBJ1-2, with D unclear. CDR1 and CDR2 (germline): MDHEN, SYDVKM. The CDR3 runs 15 residues. V was clipped by 1 base and J by 2 bases, with 11 bases between them. The CDR3 DNA is TGTGCCAGCAGTTTATCGGCGGGCTTGAACTATGGCTACACCTTC. Its translation: CASSLSAGLNYGYTF.

This chain connects TRBV7-9 to TRBJ1-6; 7 bases are shared with TRBD1. CDR3 size: 16 residues. V was pared by 0 bases and J by 6 bases, with 5 bases of the junction left unmatched. The V gene's germline CDR1 is SEHNR and CDR2 FQNEAQ (reference sequence). CDR3 in amino acids: CASSLALTGVNSPLHF. CDR3 DNA sequence: TGTGCCAGCAGCTTAGCGCTTACAGGGGTTAATTCACCCCTCCACTTT.

J is TRBJ2-7 and V is TRBV5-1; D is perhaps TRBD1 (6 bases). Trimming stripped 4 bases from V and 0 bases from J, with 14 bases between. CDR1 and CDR2 (germline): SGHRS, YFSETQ. The CDR3 covers 15 residues. CDR3 residues: CASSPGQFLSYEQYF. DNA for the CDR3: TGCGCCAGCAGCCCTGGACAGTTCCTCTCCTACGAGCAGTACTTC. The variable domain in full, completed from reference TRBV5-1 and TRBJ2-7, reads KAGVTQTPRYLIKTRGQQVTLSCSPISGHRSVSWYQQTPGQGLQFLFEYFSETQRNKGNFPGRFSGRQFSNSRSEMNVSTLELGDSALYLCASSPGQFLSYEQYFGPGTRLTVT.

The genes are TRBV5-1 and TRBJ2-7, with D tentatively TRBD1 (5 bases). Germline CDR1 and CDR2: SGHRS and YFSETQ. This CDR3 region has 14 residues. V lost 0 bases and J 2 bases, leaving 9 bases between the germline ends. The CDR3 nucleotides are TGCGCCAGCAGCTTGGTCCAGGGAACCTACGAGCAGTACTTC. Protein product: CASSLVQGTYEQYF.

This chain uses TRBV6-5 with TRBJ1-2; D gene uncertain. The CDR3 loop spans 15 amino acids. Germline values: CDR1 MNHEY, CDR2 SVGAGI. V shed 2 bases and J shed 1 base, with 11 bases lying between them. This chain's CDR3 is CASSYGAAGNYGYTF. In nucleotides, the CDR3 is TGTGCCAGCAGTTACGGCGCGGCGGGTAACTATGGCTACACCTTC.

The chain recombines TRBV6-5 with TRBJ2-7; 8 bases line up with TRBD1. CDR1 and CDR2 (germline): MNHEY, SVGAGI. Trimming removed 6 bases from V and 2 bases from J; junction bases left unmatched: 3. The CDR3 extends over 13 amino acids. CDR3 amino acids: CASRAGQAYEQYV. In DNA form, the CDR3 reads TGTGCCAGCAGGGCGGGACAGGCCTACGAGCAGTACGTC.

This clone is a singleton in its sample. The chain has TRBV5-1 and TRBJ1-6; no definite D call. The ends were cut back, 4 bases at V and 7 bases at J, with 15 bases in the middle. CDR1 SGHRS and CDR2 YFSETQ come from the germline V gene. The CDR3 spans 15 residues. CDR3 bases: TGCGCCAGCAGCCCGGGGTGGGCGGGGAATTCACCCCTCCACTTT. Protein sequence: CASSPGWAGNSPLHF.

In regard to this clone: Other DNA sequences within the sample encode an identical CDR3. CDR3: CASSLGGNTEAFF. For the CDR3, the DNA is TGTGCCAGCAGTTTAGGAGGGAACACTGAAGCTTTCTTT. J is TRBJ1-1 and V is TRBV12-3 or TRBV12-4; D not resolved. The CDR3 is 13 residues long. The V end was cut by 1 base, the J end by 1 base, with 4 bases between.

The rearrangement uses TRBV9 and TRBJ2-1, with 9 bases aligning to TRBD2. The CDR3 spans 17 residues. The V and J ends lost 0 bases and 9 bases, in that order; junction bases with no gene match: 13. From germline, CDR1 is SGDLS and CDR2 YYNGEE. The CDR3 spells CASSVGLAGSLIGEQFF. CDR3 nucleotide sequence: TGTGCCAGCAGCGTAGGTCTAGCGGGATCCCTAATTGGTGAGCAGTTCTTC. Using reference TRBV9 and TRBJ2-1 for the parts outside the CDR3, the full variable domain is DSGVTQTPKHLITATGQRVTLRCSPRSGDLSVYWYQQSLDQGLQFLIQYYNGEERAKGNILERFSAQQFPDLHSELNLSSLELGDSALYFCASSVGLAGSLIGEQFFGPGTRLTVL.

V is TRBV5-1 and J is TRBJ1-1; D ambiguous. The CDR3 contains 12 residues. The germline V and J ends were trimmed by 4 bases and 5 bases, with 9 bases remaining between them. Germline V CDR1 and CDR2: SGHRS, YFSETQ. The CDR3 region has the DNA TGCGCCAGCAGCCCGGGTGGGACTGAAGCTTTCTTT. This translates into CASSPGGTEAFF.

V usage is TRBV6-5 and J usage is TRBJ1-5; D uncertain. CDR3 length: 12 residues. With 3 bases removed from V and 6 bases from J, the gap between germline ends came to 6 bases. Looked up from germline, CDR1 is MNHEY and CDR2 is SVGAGI. The CDR3 here is CASSYIGQPQHF. CDR3 in DNA: TGTGCCAGCAGTTATATCGGTCAGCCCCAGCATTTT.

This chain joins TRBV10-3 and TRBJ2-7; D might be TRBD1 (5 bases). Trimming pared 2 bases from V and 2 bases from J, leaving 13 bases between. The CDR3 consists of 15 residues. Germline lookup yields CDR1 ENHRY and CDR2 SYGVKD. The CDR3 DNA is TGTGCCATCAGTGAGCCCCAAGGGGCGCCCTACGAGCAGTACTTC. Translating it yields CAISEPQGAPYEQYF.

This clone appeared many times. V usage is TRBV6-4 and J usage is TRBJ2-1; a possible D gene is TRBD2 (5 bases). CDR3 size: 14 residues. Germline CDR1 is MRHNA and CDR2 is SNTAGT. V dropped 4 bases and J dropped 5 bases, with 12 bases sitting between them. The CDR3 sequence is CASSGPGENNEQFF. CDR3 sequence (DNA): TGTGCCAGCAGTGGGCCCGGGGAAAACAATGAGCAGTTCTTC.

This chain joins TRBV4-1 and TRBJ1-2; D perhaps matches TRBD1 (6 bases). Germline values: CDR1 MGHRA, CDR2 YSYEKL. The CDR3 is 14 residues long. Trimming pared 1 base from V and 8 bases from J, leaving 14 bases between. The CDR3 here is CASSQGGGGRGYTF. DNA for the CDR3: TGCGCCAGCAGCCAAGGGGGAGGGGGAAGGGGCTACACCTTC.

The chain has TRBV7-2 and TRBJ2-4, with unresolved D. The V and J ends lost 5 bases and 1 base respectively, with 24 bases between them. The CDR3 runs 19 residues. Germline CDR1 SGHTA, CDR2 FQGNSA. CDR3 DNA: TGTGCCAGCAGCCCCCCCCCAACTATGAGGCGTATCGCCAAAAACATTCAGTACTTC. It encodes CASSPPPTMRRIAKNIQYF.

CDR3 coding DNA: TGTGCCAGCAGCTCACCGGGAGCGGGAGGGGGGACGACGCAGTATTTT. Its protein is CASSSPGAGGGTTQYF. The chain employs TRBV11-3 and TRBJ2-3, with 10 bases lining up with TRBD2. Per the germline V gene, CDR1 is SGHNT and CDR2 is YENEEA. The CDR3 consists of 16 residues. V was pared by 4 bases and J by 9 bases, with 13 bases of the junction left unmatched. The entire variable domain, with the rest obtained from reference TRBV11-3 and TRBJ2-3, is as follows: EAGVVQSPRYKIIEKKQPVAFWCNPISGHNTLYWYLQNLGQGPELLIRYENEEAVDDSQLPKDRFSAERLKGVDSTLKIQPAELGDSAVYLCASSSPGAGGGTTQYFGPGTRLTVL.

This clone came up once. V and J are TRBV4-1 and TRBJ2-5; 10 nucleotides line up with TRBD1. J lost 3 bases, V lost 2 bases, and 6 bases had no gene match. From germline, CDR1 is MGHRA and CDR2 YSYEKL. This CDR3 is built from 16 residues. The CDR3: CASSQPPGTGEETQYF. For the CDR3, the DNA is TGCGCCAGCAGCCAACCACCCGGGACAGGGGAAGAGACCCAGTACTTC.

The V gene is TRBV5-1, the J gene TRBJ2-4; a possible D gene is TRBD1 (5 bases). Germline lookup yields CDR1 SGHRS and CDR2 YFSETQ. This CDR3 comprises 14 residues. V lost 3 bases to trimming and J lost 6 bases, with 13 bases between them. The CDR3 reads CASSSGTTGNIQYF. The CDR3 DNA sequence: TGCGCCAGCAGCTCGGGCACAACAGGAAACATTCAGTACTTC.

The CDR3 bases are TGTGCCAGCAGCCAAGATGGGATTAGCGGGGGCTCAGGCTACGAGCAGTACTTC. It codes for CASSQDGISGGSGYEQYF. The rearrangement uses TRBV4-2 and TRBJ2-7, with 9 bases identical to TRBD2. The CDR3 spans 18 residues. Germline loops: CDR1 LGHNA, CDR2 YNFKEQ. J lost 3 bases, V lost 0 bases, and 12 bases had no gene match.

V and J are TRBV10-3 and TRBJ1-2; 7 nucleotides align to TRBD1. Germline lookup yields CDR1 ENHRY and CDR2 SYGVKD. The V segment lost 6 bases and the J segment 5 bases; nucleotides outside the gene matches: 6. The CDR3 has 13 amino acids. CDR3 sequence: CAIRPDREYGYTF. The CDR3 region has the DNA TGTGCCATCAGACCCGACAGGGAGTATGGCTACACCTTC.

This clone was recorded once. The V gene is TRBV5-4, the J gene TRBJ1-2; TRBD1 matches at 9 bases. The germline V gene encodes CDR1 SGHNT and CDR2 YYREEE (reference sequence). The CDR3 loop spans 14 amino acids. With V trimmed by 4 bases and J by 3 bases, 4 bases remained unmatched. This chain's CDR3 is CASSLGQGYYGYTF. CDR3 in DNA: TGTGCCAGCAGCCTTGGACAGGGGTACTATGGCTACACCTTC.

The CDR3 bases are TGTGCCACCAGTCACGGGACAGCCTATGGCTACACCTTC. Its translation: CATSHGTAYGYTF. The chain combines TRBV24-1 with TRBJ1-2; 7 bases are shared with TRBD1. CDR1 is KGHDR, CDR2 SFDVKD, per germline. The CDR3 contains 13 residues. J lost 4 bases, V lost 6 bases, and 4 bases had no gene match.

This chain links TRBV7-2 with TRBJ2-1; D uncertain. The CDR3 spans 15 residues. Germline loops: CDR1 SGHTA, CDR2 FQGNSA. V lost 6 bases and J 0 bases, leaving 12 bases between the germline ends. CDR3: CASRPKRSSYNEQFF. DNA for the CDR3: TGTGCCAGCAGGCCTAAAAGAAGCTCCTACAATGAGCAGTTCTTC.

V gene TRBV4-1 combines with J gene TRBJ2-2; D is perhaps TRBD1 (5 bases). The germline gives CDR1 MGHRA, CDR2 YSYEKL. V lost 1 base, J lost 1 base, and 13 bases lay in between. The CDR3 has 17 amino acids. The CDR3 is CASSQVIWGRNTGELFF. CDR3 DNA sequence: TGCGCCAGCAGCCAAGTCATCTGGGGCAGGAACACCGGGGAGCTGTTTTTT.